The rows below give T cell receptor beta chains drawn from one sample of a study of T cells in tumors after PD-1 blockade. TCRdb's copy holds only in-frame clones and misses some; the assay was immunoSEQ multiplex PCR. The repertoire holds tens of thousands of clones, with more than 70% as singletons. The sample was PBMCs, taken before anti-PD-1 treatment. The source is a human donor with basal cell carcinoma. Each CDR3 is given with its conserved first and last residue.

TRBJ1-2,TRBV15,CATRWGPGTGYGYTF
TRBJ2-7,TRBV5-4,CASSYARDYEQYF
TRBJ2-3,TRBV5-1,CASSLVVGENSYTQYF
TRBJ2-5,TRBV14,CASSPDWGPEETQYF
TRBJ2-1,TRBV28,CGTGDTYNEQFF
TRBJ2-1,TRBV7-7,CASSLGGTSGDEQFF
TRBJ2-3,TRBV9,CASSKTTTSTDTQYF
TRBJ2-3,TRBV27,CASSLEQVTDTQYF
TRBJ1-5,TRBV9,CASSVEGGSQPQHF
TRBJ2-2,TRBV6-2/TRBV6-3,CASSYVPGGNTGELFF
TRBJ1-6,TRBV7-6,CASRRDRRYNSPLHF
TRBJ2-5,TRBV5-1,CASSSGGTDEETQYF
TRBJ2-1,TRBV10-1,CASSERLAGLNEQFF
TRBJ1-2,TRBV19,CASSPQGFYGYTF
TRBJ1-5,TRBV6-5,CASTLSRTNQPQHF
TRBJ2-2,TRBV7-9,CASSPWGINTGELFF
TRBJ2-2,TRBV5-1,CASSLEGPNTGELFF
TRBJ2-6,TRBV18,CASSPGTGPSGANVLTF
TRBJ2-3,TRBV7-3,CASSFGTDTDTQYF
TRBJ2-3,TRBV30,CAWSASGSNPATDTQYF
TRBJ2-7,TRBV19,CASRSRRSSYEQYF
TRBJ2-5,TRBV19,CASSAGLGETQYF
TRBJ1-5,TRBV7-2,CASSRNGGENQPQHF
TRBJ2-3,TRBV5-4,CASSNRDSTDTQYF
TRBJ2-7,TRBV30,CAWSDKGVPSYEQYF
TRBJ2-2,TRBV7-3,CASSLGSTGELFF
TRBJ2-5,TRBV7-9,CASNSLRRGETQYF
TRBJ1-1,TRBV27,CASGGHPGGMNTEAFF
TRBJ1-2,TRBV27,CASRSGGRNYGYTF
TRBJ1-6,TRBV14,CASSQEGDRYDF
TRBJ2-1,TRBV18,CASSPPQAGGTHEQFF
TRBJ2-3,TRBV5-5,CASSGLLDTDTQYF
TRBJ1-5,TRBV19,CASSPGISQPQHF
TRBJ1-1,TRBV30,CACEPGTEAFF
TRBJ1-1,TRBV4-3,CASSQDLGLPEAFF
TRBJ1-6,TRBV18,CASSPGRAYNSPLHF
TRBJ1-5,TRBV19,CASSITWRSSGWQPQHF
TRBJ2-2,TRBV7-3,CASSLNVAGATGELFF
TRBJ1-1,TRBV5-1,CANSSDRVETEAFF
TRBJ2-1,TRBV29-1,CSVARTSGRYYNEQFF
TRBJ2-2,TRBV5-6,CASSLGQITGELFF